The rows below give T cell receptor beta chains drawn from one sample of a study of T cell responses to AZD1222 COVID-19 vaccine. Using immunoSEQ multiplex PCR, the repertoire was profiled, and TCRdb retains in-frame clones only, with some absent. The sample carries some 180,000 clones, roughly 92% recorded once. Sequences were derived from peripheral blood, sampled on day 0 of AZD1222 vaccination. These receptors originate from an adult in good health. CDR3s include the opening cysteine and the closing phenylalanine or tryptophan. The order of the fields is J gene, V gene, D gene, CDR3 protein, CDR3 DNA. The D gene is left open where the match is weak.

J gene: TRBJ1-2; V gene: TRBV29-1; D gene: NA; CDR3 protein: CSVPYLGVDRTTNYGYTF; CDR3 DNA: TGCAGCGTTCCGTATTTGGGGGTGGACAGAACGACTAACTATGGCTACACCTTC
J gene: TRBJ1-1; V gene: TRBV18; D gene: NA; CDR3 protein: CASSPGQGGAFF; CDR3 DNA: TGTGCCAGCTCACCAGGGCAGGGTGGGGCTTTCTTT
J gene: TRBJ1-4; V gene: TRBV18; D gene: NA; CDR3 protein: CASSARSHALDEKLFF; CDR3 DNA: TGTGCCAGCTCAGCCAGGTCTCACGCGCTGGATGAAAAACTGTTTTTT
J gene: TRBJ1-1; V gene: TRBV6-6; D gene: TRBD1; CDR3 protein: CATETGGTEAFF; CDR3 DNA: TGTGCCACCGAGACAGGGGGAACTGAAGCTTTCTTT
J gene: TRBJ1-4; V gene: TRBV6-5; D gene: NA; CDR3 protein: CASSREVGEKLFF; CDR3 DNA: TGTGCCAGCAGCAGAGAGGTTGGTGAAAAACTGTTTTTT
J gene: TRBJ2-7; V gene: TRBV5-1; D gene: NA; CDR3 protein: CASSLKGGPYEQYF; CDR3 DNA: TGCGCCAGCAGCTTGAAAGGGGGGCCCTACGAGCAGTACTTC
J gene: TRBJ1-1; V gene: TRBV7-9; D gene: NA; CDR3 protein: CASSLGPSFNTEAFF; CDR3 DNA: TGTGCCAGCAGCTTAGGTCCGTCTTTCAACACTGAAGCTTTCTTT
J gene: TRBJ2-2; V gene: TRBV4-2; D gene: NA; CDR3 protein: CASSQETGGGISNGGELFF; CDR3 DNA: TGTGCCAGCAGCCAAGAAACCGGGGGCGGCATTTCGAATGGCGGGGAGCTGTTTTTT
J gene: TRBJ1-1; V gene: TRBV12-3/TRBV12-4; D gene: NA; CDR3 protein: CASSLAGTAFF; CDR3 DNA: TGTGCCAGCAGTTTAGCAGGGACAGCTTTCTTT
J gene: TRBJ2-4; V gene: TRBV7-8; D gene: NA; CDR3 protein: CASSLDPTVQYF; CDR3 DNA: TGTGCCAGCAGCTTAGACCCTACGGTTCAGTACTTC
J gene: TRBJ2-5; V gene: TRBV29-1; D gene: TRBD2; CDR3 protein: CSVEDVPIGLGMVAQYF; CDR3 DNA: TGCAGCGTTGAAGATGTCCCAATAGGACTAGGAATGGTGGCCCAGTACTTC